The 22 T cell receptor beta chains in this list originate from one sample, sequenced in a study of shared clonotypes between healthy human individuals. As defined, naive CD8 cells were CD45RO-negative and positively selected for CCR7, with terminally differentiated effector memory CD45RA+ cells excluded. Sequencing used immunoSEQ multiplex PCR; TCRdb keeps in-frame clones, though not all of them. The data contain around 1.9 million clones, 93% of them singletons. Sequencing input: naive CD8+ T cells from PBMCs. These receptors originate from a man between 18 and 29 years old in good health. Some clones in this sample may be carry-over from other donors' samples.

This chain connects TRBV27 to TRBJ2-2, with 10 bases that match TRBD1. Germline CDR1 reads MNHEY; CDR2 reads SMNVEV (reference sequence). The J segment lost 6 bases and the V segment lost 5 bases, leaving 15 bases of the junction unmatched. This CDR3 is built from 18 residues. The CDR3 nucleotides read TGTGCCAGCAGTCCTATCCCTCCGGGACAGGGGTTTTCCGGGGAGCTGTTTTTT. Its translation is CASSPIPPGQGFSGELFF.

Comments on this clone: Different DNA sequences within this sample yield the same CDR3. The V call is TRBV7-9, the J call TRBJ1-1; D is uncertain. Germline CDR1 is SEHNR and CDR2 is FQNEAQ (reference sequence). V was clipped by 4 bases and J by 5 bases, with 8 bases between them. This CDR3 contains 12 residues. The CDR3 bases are TGTGCCAGCAGCTGGGGAGGGACTGAAGCTTTCTTT. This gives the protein CASSWGGTEAFF. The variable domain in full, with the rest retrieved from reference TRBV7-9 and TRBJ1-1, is DTGVSQNPRHKITKRGQNVTFRCDPISEHNRLYWYRQTLGQGPEFLTYFQNEAQLEKSRLLSDRFSAERPKGSFSTLEIQRTEQGDSAMYLCASSWGGTEAFFGQGTRLTVV.

The CDR3 loop is CASSEEWNTEAFF. In DNA form, the CDR3 reads TGTGCCAGCAGTGAAGAGTGGAACACTGAAGCTTTCTTT. V gene TRBV6-1 combines with J gene TRBJ1-1; D gene ambiguous. The CDR3 totals 13 residues. Germline V gene data show CDR1 as MNHNS and CDR2 as SASEGT. V was pared by 1 base and J by 1 base, with 4 bases between.

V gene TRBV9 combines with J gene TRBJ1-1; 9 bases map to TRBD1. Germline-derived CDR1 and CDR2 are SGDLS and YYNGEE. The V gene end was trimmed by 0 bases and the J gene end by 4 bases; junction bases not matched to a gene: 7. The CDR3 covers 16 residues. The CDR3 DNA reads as TGTGCCAGCAGCGTAGCTGGGACAGGGAGGGGCACTGAAGCTTTCTTT. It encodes CASSVAGTGRGTEAFF.

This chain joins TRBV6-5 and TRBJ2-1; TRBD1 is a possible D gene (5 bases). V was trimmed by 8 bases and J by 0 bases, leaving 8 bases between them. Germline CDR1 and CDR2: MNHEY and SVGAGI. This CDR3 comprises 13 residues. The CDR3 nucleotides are TGTGCCAGCGGGGCTGACTCCTACAATGAGCAGTTCTTC. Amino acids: CASGADSYNEQFF.

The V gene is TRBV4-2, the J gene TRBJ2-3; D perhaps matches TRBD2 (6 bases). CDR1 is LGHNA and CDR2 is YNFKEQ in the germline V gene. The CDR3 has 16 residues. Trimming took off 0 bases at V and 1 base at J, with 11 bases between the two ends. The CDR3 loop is CASSQEVASGTDTQYF. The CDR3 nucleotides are TGTGCCAGCAGCCAAGAGGTGGCTAGCGGCACAGATACGCAGTATTTT.

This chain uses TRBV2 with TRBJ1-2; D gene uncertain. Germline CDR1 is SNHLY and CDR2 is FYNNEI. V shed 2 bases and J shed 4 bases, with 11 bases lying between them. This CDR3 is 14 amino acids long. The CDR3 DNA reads TGTGCCAGCAGTGAAATGAGGACCCTCTATGGCTACACCTTC. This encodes CASSEMRTLYGYTF.

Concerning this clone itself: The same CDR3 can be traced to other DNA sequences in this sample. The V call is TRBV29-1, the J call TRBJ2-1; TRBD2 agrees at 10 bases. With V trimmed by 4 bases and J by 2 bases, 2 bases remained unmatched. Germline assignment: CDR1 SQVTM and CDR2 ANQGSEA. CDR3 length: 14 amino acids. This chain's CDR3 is CSVVLAGAYNEQFF. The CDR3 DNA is TGCAGCGTTGTTCTAGCGGGGGCCTACAATGAGCAGTTCTTC.

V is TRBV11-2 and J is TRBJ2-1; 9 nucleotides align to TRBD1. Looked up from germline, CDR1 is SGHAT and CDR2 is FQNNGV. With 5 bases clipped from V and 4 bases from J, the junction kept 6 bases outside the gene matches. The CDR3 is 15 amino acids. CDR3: CASSPQGANYNEQFF. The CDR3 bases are TGTGCCAGCAGCCCACAGGGGGCGAATTACAATGAGCAGTTCTTC.

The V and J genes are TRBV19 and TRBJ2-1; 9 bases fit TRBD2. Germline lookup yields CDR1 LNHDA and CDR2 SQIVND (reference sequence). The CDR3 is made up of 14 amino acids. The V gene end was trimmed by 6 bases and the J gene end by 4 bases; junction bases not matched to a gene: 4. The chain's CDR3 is CASSPTSGYNEQFF. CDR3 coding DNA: TGTGCCAGTAGCCCGACTAGCGGTTACAATGAGCAGTTCTTC.

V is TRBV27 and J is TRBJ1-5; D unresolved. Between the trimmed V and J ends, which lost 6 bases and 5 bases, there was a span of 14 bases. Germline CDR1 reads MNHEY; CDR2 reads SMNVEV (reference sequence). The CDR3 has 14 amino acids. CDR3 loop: CASSPTTADQPQHF. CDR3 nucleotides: TGTGCCAGCAGCCCTACCACGGCGGATCAGCCCCAGCATTTT.

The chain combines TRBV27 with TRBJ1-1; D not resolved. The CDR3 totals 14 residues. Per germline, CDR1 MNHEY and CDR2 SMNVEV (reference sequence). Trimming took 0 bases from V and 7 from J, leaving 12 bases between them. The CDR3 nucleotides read TGTGCCAGCAGTTTATCGCGACTATCGGGTGAAGCTTTCTTT. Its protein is CASSLSRLSGEAFF.

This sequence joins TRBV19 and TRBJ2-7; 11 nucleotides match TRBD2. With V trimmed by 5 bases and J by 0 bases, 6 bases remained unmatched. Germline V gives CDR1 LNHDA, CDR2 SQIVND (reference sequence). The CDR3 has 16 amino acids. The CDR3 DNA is TGTGCCAGTAGTCCCGGAACTAGCGGGAGCTCCTACGAGCAGTACTTC. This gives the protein CASSPGTSGSSYEQYF.

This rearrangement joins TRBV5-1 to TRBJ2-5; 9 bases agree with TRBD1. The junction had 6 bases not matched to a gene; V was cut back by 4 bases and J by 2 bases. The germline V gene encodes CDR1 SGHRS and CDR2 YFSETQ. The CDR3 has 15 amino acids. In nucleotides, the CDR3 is TGCGCCAGCAGCCCGTACGGACAGGGGCAAGAGACCCAGTACTTC. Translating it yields CASSPYGQGQETQYF.

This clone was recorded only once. The CDR3 sequence: CASSPEPGLYDYEQYF. The DNA of the CDR3 is TGTGCCAGCTCACCCGAACCGGGACTTTATGATTACGAGCAGTACTTC. The rearrangement joins TRBV18 to TRBJ2-7, with D perhaps matching TRBD2 (6 bases). Germline V gene lookup returns CDR1 KGHSH and CDR2 LQKENI. The V end was cut by 3 bases, the J end by 4 bases, with 19 bases between. This CDR3 region has 16 residues.

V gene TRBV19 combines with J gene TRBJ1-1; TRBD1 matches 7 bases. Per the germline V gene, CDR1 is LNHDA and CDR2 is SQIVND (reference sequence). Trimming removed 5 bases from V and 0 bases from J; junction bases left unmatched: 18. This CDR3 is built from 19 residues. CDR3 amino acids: CASSLQGLTGEGMNTEAFF. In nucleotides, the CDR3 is TGTGCCAGTAGTCTCCAGGGGCTCACAGGGGAGGGGATGAACACTGAAGCTTTCTTT. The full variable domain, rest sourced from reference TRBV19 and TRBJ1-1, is DGGITQSPKYLFRKEGQNVTLSCEQNLNHDAMYWYRQDPGQGLRLIYYSQIVNDFQKGDIAEGYSVSREKKESFPLTVTSAQKNPTAFYLCASSLQGLTGEGMNTEAFFGQGTRLTVV.

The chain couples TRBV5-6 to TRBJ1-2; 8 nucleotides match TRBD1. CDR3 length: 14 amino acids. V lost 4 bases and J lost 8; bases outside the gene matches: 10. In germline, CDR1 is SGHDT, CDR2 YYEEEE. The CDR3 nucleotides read TGTGCCAGCAGCACCGGGACAGGTTCAGAAGGCTACACCTTC. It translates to CASSTGTGSEGYTF.

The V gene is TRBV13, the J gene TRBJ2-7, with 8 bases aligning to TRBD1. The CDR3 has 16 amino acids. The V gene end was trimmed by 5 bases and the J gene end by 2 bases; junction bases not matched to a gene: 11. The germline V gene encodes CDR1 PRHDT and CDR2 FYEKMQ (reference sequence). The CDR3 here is CASSTRQGPVAYEQYF. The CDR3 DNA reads TGTGCCAGCAGCACGCGACAGGGGCCGGTCGCCTACGAGCAGTACTTC. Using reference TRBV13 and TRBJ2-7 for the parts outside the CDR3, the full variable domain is AAGVIQSPRHLIKEKRETATLKCYPIPRHDTVYWYQQGPGQDPQFLISFYEKMQSDKGSIPDRFSAQQFSDYHSELNMSSLELGDSALYFCASSTRQGPVAYEQYFGPGTRLTVT.

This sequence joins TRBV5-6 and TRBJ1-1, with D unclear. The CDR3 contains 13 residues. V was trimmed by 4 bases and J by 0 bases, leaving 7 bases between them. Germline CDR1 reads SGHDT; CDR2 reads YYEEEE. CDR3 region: CASSPSLNTEAFF. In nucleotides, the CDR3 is TGTGCCAGCAGCCCTAGCCTGAACACTGAAGCTTTCTTT.

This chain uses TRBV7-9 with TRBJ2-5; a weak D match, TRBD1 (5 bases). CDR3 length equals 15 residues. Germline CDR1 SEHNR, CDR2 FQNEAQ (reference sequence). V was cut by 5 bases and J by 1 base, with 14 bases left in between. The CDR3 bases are TGTGCCAGCAGCATCGCAGGGCCCGTCCAAGAGACCCAGTACTTC. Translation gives CASSIAGPVQETQYF.

This CDR3 reads CASSYLLKQGNTEAFF. As DNA, the CDR3 is TGTGCCAGCAGTTACTTGCTGAAGCAGGGGAACACTGAAGCTTTCTTT. The chain recombines TRBV6-6 with TRBJ1-1, with D possibly matching TRBD1 (5 bases). Germline V gene sequence: CDR1 MNHNY, CDR2 SVGAGI (reference sequence). V lost 1 base to trimming and J lost 1 base, with 13 bases between them. The CDR3 loop spans 16 amino acids.

CDR3 sequence: CASTRGPSGSDTQYF. In DNA, the CDR3 is TGTGCCAGCACCCGAGGGCCCTCAGGTTCGGATACGCAGTATTTT. The chain uses TRBV9 and TRBJ2-3, with TRBD2 as a possible D gene (5 bases). Between the trimmed V and J ends, which lost 6 bases and 6 bases, there was a span of 20 bases. Per the germline V gene, CDR1 is SGDLS and CDR2 is YYNGEE. The CDR3 has 15 residues.